One TCR beta chain is described in this entry. CDR3 size: 17 residues. Per germline, CDR1 MDHEN and CDR2 SYDVKM. V lost 6 bases to trimming and J lost 6 bases, with 23 bases between them. Vbeta (60) and Jbeta (13) primers were used in the PCR. TCRdb keeps only in-frame clones here, not all; method: immunoSEQ multiplex PCR. This sample yields about 130,000 clones, of which 80% are seen a single time; more than 2.5% belongs to the top ten. These data belong to a study of cytomegalovirus exposure and HLA in healthy donors. Sequenced: PBMCs. The chain couples TRBV28 to TRBJ2-2; possible D gene TRBD1, 5 bases. This TCR was recovered from a male donor in good health and CMV-seronegative. CDR3 sequence (DNA): TGTGCCAGCAGCAGGATGTTCCAGGGTCAGCTACCCGGGGAGCTGTTTTTT. Amino acids: CASSRMFQGQLPGELFF. The full variable domain, rest sourced from reference TRBV28 and TRBJ2-2, is DVKVTQSSRYLVKRTGEKVFLECVQDMDHENMFWYRQDPGLGLRLIYFSYDVKMKEKGDIPEGYSVSREKKERFSLILESASTNQTSMYLCASSRMFQGQLPGELFFGEGSRLTVL.